Shown below are 23 T cell receptor beta chains from a single sample sequenced in a study of T-cell memory formation after mild COVID-19. TCRdb reprocessed the 5' RACE reads with MiXCR, giving one entry per CDR3 protein. The sample consists of over 450,000 distinct CDR3 sequences, about a fifth of them appearing once. Source material: PBMCs or a T cell subset sorted from them (not recorded which). All receptors come from an adult woman who had mild COVID-19 (a few samples of this study predate the infection). Cell type and time point are not known.

This clonotype was recorded a few times. V gene TRBV4-2 combines with J gene TRBJ2-7, with D perhaps TRBD2 (5 bases). This CDR3 has 13 amino acids. CDR1 is LGHNA and CDR2 is YNFKEQ in the germline V gene. Trimming took 1 base from V and 6 from J, leaving 10 bases between them. Here the CDR3 reads CASSQVREREQYF. The CDR3 bases are TGTGCCAGCAGCCAAGTCCGGGAACGCGAGCAGTACTTC.

There are a few counts of this clonotype. The V gene is TRBV29-1, the J gene TRBJ2-5, with 13 bases matching TRBD2. The germline gives CDR1 SQVTM, CDR2 ANQGSEA. This CDR3 comprises 15 residues. The V and J ends lost 5 bases and 1 base, in that order; junction bases with no gene match: 4. CDR3 sequence reads: CSVSGLAGVQETQYF. Here the CDR3 DNA reads TGCAGCGTTTCCGGACTAGCGGGGGTCCAAGAGACCCAGTACTTC. Full variable domain (rest looked up from reference TRBV29-1 and TRBJ2-5): SAVISQKPSRDICQRGTSLTIQCQVDSQVTMMFWYRQQPGQSLTLIATANQGSEATYESGFVIDKFPISRPNLTFSTLTVSNMSPEDSSIYLCSVSGLAGVQETQYFGPGTRLLVL.

V and J are TRBV28 and TRBJ2-1, with 7 bases that match TRBD2. CDR3 length: 14 residues. Germline lookup yields CDR1 MDHEN and CDR2 SYDVKM. J was trimmed by 8 bases and V by 7 bases; bases with no gene match: 11. CDR3 protein: CASTSGLLIDEQFF. CDR3 coding DNA: TGTGCCAGCACCTCGGGACTACTAATCGATGAGCAGTTCTTC.

The V call is TRBV6-2 or TRBV6-3, the J call TRBJ1-5; D unclear. Germline V CDR1 and CDR2: MNHEY, SVGEGT. V lost 4 bases, J lost 0 bases, and 13 bases lay in between. CDR3 length: 16 amino acids. For the CDR3, the DNA is TGTGCCAGCAGTTCGGAGGGTGATTATAGCAATCAGCCCCAGCATTTT. Translating it yields CASSSEGDYSNQPQHF.

The genes are TRBV21-1 and TRBJ1-5; the table's D gene call, TRBD1, was not cross checked with the DNA. TRBV21-1 is a known pseudogene. This CDR3 region has 16 residues. This CDR3 is CASPRRMGDSNQPQHF. The DNA for the CDR3 is TGTGCCAGCCCGCGCCGCATGGGCGATAGCAATCAGCCCCAGCATTTT.

Only a few counts were recorded for this clonotype. This rearrangement joins TRBV7-9 to TRBJ1-2; tentative D call: TRBD1 (5 bases). The V end was cut by 4 bases, the J end by 4 bases, with 13 bases between. This CDR3 is built from 14 residues. From germline, CDR1 is SEHNR and CDR2 FQNEAQ (reference sequence). This CDR3 reads CASSSLADSYGYTF. The CDR3, as DNA: TGTGCCAGCAGCTCCCTAGCCGACAGCTATGGCTACACCTTC.

V usage is TRBV7-2 and J usage is TRBJ1-1; possibly TRBD1 for D (6 bases). Germline V gene data show CDR1 as SGHTA and CDR2 as FQGNSA. Between the trimmed V and J ends, which lost 2 bases and 1 base, there was a span of 14 bases. The CDR3 is 16 amino acids. The CDR3 sequence is CASSLSSQGRNTEAFF. In nucleotides, the CDR3 is TGTGCCAGCAGCTTATCCTCACAGGGCCGGAACACTGAAGCTTTCTTT.

This clonotype showed up just a few times. V usage is TRBV21-1 and J usage is TRBJ2-2. TRBV21-1 is a recognized pseudogene. The CDR3 sequence is 11 residues long. The CDR3 protein is CASSRPGELFF. CDR3 DNA sequence: TGTGCCAGCAGCAGACCCGGGGAGCTGTTTTTT.

V is TRBV9 and J is TRBJ2-2, with 14 positions matching TRBD2. Unmatched junction bases numbered 9, after V lost 4 bases and J lost 1 base. CDR3 size: 19 residues. Germline V gene lookup returns CDR1 SGDLS and CDR2 YYNGEE. CDR3 residues: CASSSGTSGGALNTGELFF. The CDR3 nucleotides read TGTGCCAGCAGCTCAGGGACTAGCGGGGGTGCCTTGAACACCGGGGAGCTGTTTTTT.

J is TRBJ1-4 and V is TRBV6-1; D might be TRBD1 (5 bases). Germline loops: CDR1 MNHNS, CDR2 SASEGT. Trimming took 11 bases from V and 5 from J, leaving 15 bases between them. The CDR3 sequence is 13 residues long. The chain's CDR3 is CALLTDTNEKLFF. The CDR3 nucleotides are TGTGCCCTACTGACGGACACGAATGAAAAACTGTTTTTT.

The chain has TRBV12-3 or TRBV12-4 and TRBJ1-1; a possible D gene is TRBD1 (6 bases). V was shortened by 3 bases and J by 4 bases, with 9 bases between the two germline ends. This CDR3 has 13 amino acids. The chain's CDR3 is CASSLGASTEAFF. CDR3 bases: TGTGCCAGCAGTTTGGGGGCTAGCACTGAAGCTTTCTTT.

In its sample, this clonotype was seen a few times. The chain couples TRBV7-3 to TRBJ2-3; D unresolved. With 4 bases removed from V and 1 base from J, the gap between germline ends came to 12 bases. Germline V CDR1 and CDR2: SGHTA, FQGTGA. This CDR3 spans 15 amino acids. This CDR3 reads CASSSSETRTDTQYF. CDR3 sequence (DNA): TGTGCCAGCAGCTCCTCGGAGACTCGCACAGATACGCAGTATTTT.

The J gene is TRBJ1-2, the V gene TRBV15; D might be TRBD1 (5 bases). Germline values: CDR1 LNHNV, CDR2 YYDKDF (reference sequence). Between the trimmed V and J ends, which lost 1 base and 4 bases, there was a span of 13 bases. CDR3 length: 15 amino acids. Here the CDR3 DNA reads TGTGCCACCAGCAGAGGGGCACAGGCGTCCTATGGCTACACCTTC. Translation gives CATSRGAQASYGYTF.

This clonotype was observed a handful of times. The chain recombines TRBV12-3 or TRBV12-4 with TRBJ2-7; 9 bases are a match to TRBD1. CDR3 length: 14 residues. V dropped 5 bases and J dropped 7; count of bases not matched to a gene: 9. The CDR3 sequence: CASSTGQGRREQYF. CDR3 bases: TGTGCCAGCAGTACAGGACAGGGGCGTCGGGAGCAGTACTTC.

This clonotype was recorded once. CDR3 nucleotide sequence: TGTGCCAGCAGCTTAAACCGGGTCAGTCGGTCCCATGAGCAGTTCTTC. It specifies CASSLNRVSRSHEQFF. The V call is TRBV11-3, the J call TRBJ2-1; no clear D gene. Germline V CDR1 and CDR2: SGHNT, YENEEA. The CDR3 has 16 amino acids. With 2 bases removed from V and 8 bases from J, the gap between germline ends came to 19 bases. Full variable domain (outside the CDR3, taken from reference TRBV11-3 and TRBJ2-1): EAGVVQSPRYKIIEKKQPVAFWCNPISGHNTLYWYLQNLGQGPELLIRYENEEAVDDSQLPKDRFSAERLKGVDSTLKIQPAELGDSAVYLCASSLNRVSRSHEQFFGPGTRLTVL.

This rearrangement joins TRBV12-3 or TRBV12-4 to TRBJ2-1; the D is unclear. CDR3 length equals 12 residues. Trimming pared 1 base from V and 12 bases from J, leaving 10 bases between. The CDR3 nucleotides read TGTGCCAGCAGTTTAGGGTCCCCCGCGCAGTTCTTC. Its protein is CASSLGSPAQFF.

This clonotype has a handful of counts. V usage is TRBV2 and J usage is TRBJ2-3; D is unresolved. Germline CDR1 reads SNHLY; CDR2 reads FYNNEI. The CDR3 consists of 14 residues. The V end lost 8 bases, the J end lost 2 bases, and 14 bases lay between the germline ends. The CDR3 DNA follows: TGTGCCAGCTGTCTCTTGGCTAACACAGATACGCAGTATTTT. Its protein product is CASCLLANTDTQYF.

The chain joins TRBV20-1 to TRBJ2-1; TRBD2 aligns across 7 bases. The CDR3 consists of 15 residues. J lost 9 bases, V lost 3 bases, and 14 bases had no gene match. The germline V gene has CDR1 DFQATT and CDR2 SNEGSKA (reference sequence). CDR3 nucleotides: TGCAGTGCTAGTAGGGCGGGGGATTCACCCTTTGAGCAGTTCTTC. This sequence encodes CSASRAGDSPFEQFF.

There are a few counts of this clonotype. This chain uses TRBV12-3 or TRBV12-4 with TRBJ1-2; 9 positions agree with TRBD1. The ends lost 7 bases at V and 4 bases at J; junction bases unmatched: 7. The CDR3 contains 14 residues. CDR3 in amino acids: CASTLQDRGYGYTF. CDR3 coding DNA: TGTGCCAGCACTCTCCAGGACAGGGGCTATGGCTACACCTTC.

V usage is TRBV3-1 and J usage is TRBJ2-5; TRBD2 aligns across 11 bases. The germline V gene encodes CDR1 LGHDT and CDR2 YNNKEL (reference sequence). Trimming removed 1 base from V and 3 bases from J; junction bases left unmatched: 4. The length of the CDR3 is 16 residues. The CDR3, as DNA: TGTGCCAGCAGCCAAGGACTAGCGGGGCTAGAAGAGACCCAGTACTTC. This gives the protein CASSQGLAGLEETQYF.

This chain joins TRBV7-8 and TRBJ2-3; D is uncertain. The V end lost 2 bases, the J end lost 1 base, and 7 bases lay between the germline ends. CDR1 and CDR2 (germline): SGHVS, FQNEAQ. This CDR3 is built from 14 residues. The CDR3 region has the DNA TGTGCCAGCAGCTTAACAGTACGCACAGATACGCAGTATTTT. It codes for CASSLTVRTDTQYF.

The V gene is TRBV11-2, the J gene TRBJ2-5; 8 bases match TRBD1. Trimming at V came to 5 bases and at J to 4 bases, leaving 9 bases not matched to a gene. The CDR3 covers 15 residues. Germline V gives CDR1 SGHAT, CDR2 FQNNGV. The CDR3 here is CASSPRTGTGETQYF. DNA for the CDR3: TGTGCCAGCAGCCCCCGGACAGGGACGGGAGAGACCCAGTACTTC.

There are many counts of this clonotype. The chain recombines TRBV5-1 with TRBJ2-7, with D possibly being TRBD2 (5 bases). Germline CDR1 is SGHRS and CDR2 is YFSETQ. The CDR3 sequence is 13 residues long. Deletions cut 2 bases from V and 2 bases from J, with 8 bases between. The CDR3 reads CASSFEGTYEQYF. The CDR3 region has the DNA TGCGCCAGCAGCTTCGAGGGAACCTACGAGCAGTACTTC. The variable domain in full, completed from reference TRBV5-1 and TRBJ2-7, reads KAGVTQTPRYLIKTRGQQVTLSCSPISGHRSVSWYQQTPGQGLQFLFEYFSETQRNKGNFPGRFSGRQFSNSRSEMNVSTLELGDSALYLCASSFEGTYEQYFGPGTRLTVT.